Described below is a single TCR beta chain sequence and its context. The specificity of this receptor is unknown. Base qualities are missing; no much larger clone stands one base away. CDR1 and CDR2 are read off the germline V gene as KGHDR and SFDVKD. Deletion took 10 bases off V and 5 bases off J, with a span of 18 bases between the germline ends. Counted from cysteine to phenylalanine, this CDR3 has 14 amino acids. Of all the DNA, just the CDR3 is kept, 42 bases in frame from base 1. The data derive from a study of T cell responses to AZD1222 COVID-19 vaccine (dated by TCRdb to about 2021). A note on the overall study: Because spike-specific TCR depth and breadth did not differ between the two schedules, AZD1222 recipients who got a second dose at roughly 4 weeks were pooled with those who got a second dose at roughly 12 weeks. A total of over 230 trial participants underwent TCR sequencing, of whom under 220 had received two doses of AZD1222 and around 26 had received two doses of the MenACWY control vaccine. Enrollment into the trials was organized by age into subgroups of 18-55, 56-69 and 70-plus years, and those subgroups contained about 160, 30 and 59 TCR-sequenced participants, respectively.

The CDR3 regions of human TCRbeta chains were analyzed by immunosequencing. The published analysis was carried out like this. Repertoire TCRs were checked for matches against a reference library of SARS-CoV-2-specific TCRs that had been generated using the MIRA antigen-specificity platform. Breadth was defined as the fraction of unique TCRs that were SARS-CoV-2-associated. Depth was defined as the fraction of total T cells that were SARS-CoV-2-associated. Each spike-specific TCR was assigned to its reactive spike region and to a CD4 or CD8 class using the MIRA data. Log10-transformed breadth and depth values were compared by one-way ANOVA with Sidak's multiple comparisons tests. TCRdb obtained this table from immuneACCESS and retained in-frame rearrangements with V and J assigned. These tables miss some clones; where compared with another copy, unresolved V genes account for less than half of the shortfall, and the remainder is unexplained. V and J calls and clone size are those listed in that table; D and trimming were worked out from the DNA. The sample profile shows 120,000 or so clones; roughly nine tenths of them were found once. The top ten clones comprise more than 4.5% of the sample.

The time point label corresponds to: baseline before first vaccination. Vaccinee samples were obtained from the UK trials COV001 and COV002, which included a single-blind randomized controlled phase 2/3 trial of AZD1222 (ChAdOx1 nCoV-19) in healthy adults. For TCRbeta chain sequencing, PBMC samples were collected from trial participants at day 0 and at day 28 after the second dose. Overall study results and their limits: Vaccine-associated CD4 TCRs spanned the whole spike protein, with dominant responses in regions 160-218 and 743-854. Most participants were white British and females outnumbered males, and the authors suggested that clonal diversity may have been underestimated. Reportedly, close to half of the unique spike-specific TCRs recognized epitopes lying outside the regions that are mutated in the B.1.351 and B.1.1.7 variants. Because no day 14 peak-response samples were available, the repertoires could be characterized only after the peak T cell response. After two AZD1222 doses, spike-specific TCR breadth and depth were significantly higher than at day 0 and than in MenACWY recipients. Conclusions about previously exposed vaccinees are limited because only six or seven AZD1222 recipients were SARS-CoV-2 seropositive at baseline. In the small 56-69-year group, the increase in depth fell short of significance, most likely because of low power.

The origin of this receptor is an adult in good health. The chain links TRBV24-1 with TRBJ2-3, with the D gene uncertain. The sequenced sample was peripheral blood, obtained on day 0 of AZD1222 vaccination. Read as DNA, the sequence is TGTGCCACGCAACCTCGGGCTCGACAAGATACGCAGTATTTT. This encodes CATQPRARQDTQYF.